The next 8 T cell receptor beta chains were all read from a single sample in a study of CD8+CD57+ T cells in acquired aplastic anemia. CDR3 and TCR beta VDJ profiling relied on genomic DNA as the template. MiXCR, applied by TCRdb to the reads, yields one record per CDR3 protein. Of 150,000 or so distinct CDR3 sequences listed, roughly 48% are singletons. By flow cytometry, patients selected for sequencing had shown an expansion of CD8+CD57+ cells. Sequenced material: sorted CD4+, CD8+, or CD8+CD57+ T cells (not recorded which) from PBMCs. The receptors originated from a human donor with aplastic anemia.

This chain connects TRBV29-1 to TRBJ2-1, with 9 bases aligning to TRBD2. CDR1 SQVTM and CDR2 ANQGSEA come from the germline V gene. The CDR3 is made up of 16 amino acids. V lost 3 bases and J lost 0; bases outside the gene matches: 6. The CDR3 DNA sequence: TGCAGCGTTGATGGATATAGCGGGAGCTCCTACAATGAGCAGTTCTTC. Translated: CSVDGYSGSSYNEQFF.

This clonotype was detected ten times or more. The rearrangement links TRBV10-3 to TRBJ1-2, with TRBD1 matching over 10 bases. Germline assignment: CDR1 ENHRY and CDR2 SYGVKD. The CDR3 spans 16 residues. The V segment lost 6 bases and the J segment 6 bases; nucleotides outside the gene matches: 13. The CDR3 coding sequence is TGTGCCATCAGGGCGGGACAGGGGAGTGTAGGAGATGGCTACACCTTC. Its protein product is CAIRAGQGSVGDGYTF.

This clonotype was seen ten or more times. The CDR3 loop is CASSPTTSVETQYF. The CDR3 DNA is TGTGCCAGCAGCCCAACGACTAGCGTAGAGACCCAGTACTTC. This chain connects TRBV7-9 to TRBJ2-5; TRBD2 matches 8 bases. This CDR3 contains 14 residues. J gave up 4 bases and V 5 bases, and 6 bases lay outside the gene matches. Germline V lookup: CDR1 SEHNR, CDR2 FQNEAQ (reference sequence).

The sample holds many counts of this clonotype. The gene calls are TRBV19 and TRBJ1-3; D possibly corresponds to TRBD1 (5 bases). There are 14 residues in the CDR3. In germline, CDR1 is LNHDA, CDR2 SQIVND (reference sequence). Trimming left V 7 bases short and J 4 bases short, with 14 bases between. The CDR3 bases are TGTGCCAGTACCTCACTGGGGGAAGGAAACACCATATATTTT. The encoded protein is CASTSLGEGNTIYF.

Note on this clonotype: Given a much more abundant clone one base away, this may be a read error. J is TRBJ2-1 and V is TRBV6-1; 13 nucleotides match TRBD2. V lost 5 bases, J lost 12 bases, and 7 bases stayed unmatched. Germline CDR1 MNHNS, CDR2 SASEGT. The CDR3 covers 14 residues. This CDR3 is CASSQGLAGYGQFF. CDR3 in DNA: TGTGCCAGCAGTCAGGGACTAGCGGGATATGGGCAGTTCTTC.

The chain carries TRBV2 and TRBJ2-7; the match to TRBD1 covers 8 bases. The germline CDR1 and CDR2 sequences are SNHLY and FYNNEI. V dropped 6 bases and J dropped 3; count of bases not matched to a gene: 4. The CDR3 runs to 13 residues. Written as DNA, the CDR3 is TGTGCCAGCAGGGACAGGGCAAGCTACGAGCAGTACTTC. Translating gives CASRDRASYEQYF.

The sample holds many counts of this clonotype. J is TRBJ1-5 and V is TRBV12-5; TRBD1 aligns across 9 bases. V lost 0 bases and J lost 2; bases outside the gene matches: 17. Germline V lookup: CDR1 LGHNT, CDR2 FRNRAP. The length of the CDR3 is 21 residues. DNA of the CDR3: TGTGCTAGTGGTTTGGTACTTGGGACAGGGTTTCTTCGGGAAGGCAATCAGCCCCAGCATTTT. This translates into CASGLVLGTGFLREGNQPQHF.

This clonotype was counted ten times or more. The rearrangement uses TRBV5-1 and TRBJ2-1, with 9 bases aligning to TRBD2. Losses at the gene ends were 4 bases for V and 7 bases for J; bases not matched to a gene: 12. Germline V gives CDR1 SGHRS, CDR2 YFSETQ. CDR3 length: 16 residues. The CDR3 loop is CASSLETSGTGNEQFF. The CDR3 DNA is TGCGCCAGCAGCCTTGAGACTAGCGGAACGGGGAATGAGCAGTTCTTC. Together with reference TRBV5-1 and TRBJ2-1, the CDR3 gives the full variable domain: KAGVTQTPRYLIKTRGQQVTLSCSPISGHRSVSWYQQTPGQGLQFLFEYFSETQRNKGNFPGRFSGRQFSNSRSEMNVSTLELGDSALYLCASSLETSGTGNEQFFGPGTRLTVL.